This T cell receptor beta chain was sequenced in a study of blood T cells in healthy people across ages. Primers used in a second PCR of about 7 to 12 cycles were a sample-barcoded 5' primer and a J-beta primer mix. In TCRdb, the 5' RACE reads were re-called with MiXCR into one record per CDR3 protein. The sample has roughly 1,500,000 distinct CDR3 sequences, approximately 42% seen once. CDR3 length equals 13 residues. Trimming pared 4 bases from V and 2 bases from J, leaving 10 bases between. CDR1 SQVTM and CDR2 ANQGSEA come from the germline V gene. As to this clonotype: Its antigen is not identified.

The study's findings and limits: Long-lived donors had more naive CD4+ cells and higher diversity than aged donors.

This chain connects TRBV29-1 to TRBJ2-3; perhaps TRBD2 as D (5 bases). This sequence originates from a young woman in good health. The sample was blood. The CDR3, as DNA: TGCAGCGTTGCGGACTTTTACACAGATACGCAGTATTTT. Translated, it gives CSVADFYTDTQYF.